The rows below give T cell receptor beta chains drawn from one sample of a study of T-cell reconstitution after alpha-beta-depleted transplantation in children. MiXCR, applied by TCRdb to the PCR reads, yields one record per CDR3 protein. The sample shows almost 500,000 distinct CDR3 sequences, under 15% of them seen only once. Sequences were derived from PBMCs from the stem cell graft donor, sampled from the stem cell graft. The receptors were sampled from a human donor who donated a stem cell graft to a child with combined immunodeficiency. CDR3s include the opening cysteine and the closing phenylalanine or tryptophan. The D gene is left open where the match is weak. The size of a clone is reported for some rows only, either as once, few or many, or as a class for expanded clones.

length	V	J	D	size	CDR3	DNA
13	TRBV4-2	TRBJ2-1	TRBD1	NA	CASSHLDRAHRFF	TGTGCCAGCAGCCACTTAGACAGGGCCCATCGTTTCTTC
16	TRBV27	TRBJ2-2	NA	many	CASSSSLWAGTGELFF	TGTGCCAGCAGTTCCTCCCTTTGGGCAGGGACCGGGGAGCTGTTTTTT
15	TRBV10-3	TRBJ2-5	TRBD2	few	CAIRGTSGTQETQYF	TGTGCCATCAGGGGGACTAGCGGGACACAAGAGACCCAGTACTTC
14	TRBV21-1	TRBJ2-1	NA	many	CASSDSGKDDEQFF	TGTGCCAGCAGCGATAGCGGGAAGGACGATGAGCAGTTCTTC
16	TRBV9	TRBJ1-1	TRBD1	NA	CASSPRTGGENTEAFF	TGTGCCAGCAGCCCCAGGACAGGGGGCGAGAACACTGAAGCTTTCTTT
16	TRBV4-2	TRBJ2-1	TRBD2	few	CASSQGAGGAEDEQFF	TGTGCCAGCAGCCAAGGAGCCGGGGGGGCAGAAGATGAGCAGTTCTTC
19	TRBV2	TRBJ2-4	TRBD1	NA	CASSLALRGLSVTKNIQYF	TGTGCCAGCAGTTTGGCCCTCAGGGGGTTGAGTGTAACCAAAAACATTCAGTACTTC
12	TRBV2	TRBJ2-7	NA	NA	CASAAGKRVQYF	TGTGCCAGCGCGGCAGGGAAGCGGGTGCAGTACTTC
13	TRBV12-3/TRBV12-4	TRBJ1-2	NA	NA	CASSLGQAAGYTF	TGTGCCAGCAGTTTAGGACAGGCGGCTGGCTACACCTTC
11	TRBV10-3	TRBJ2-1	NA	many	CAISSEEALFF	TGTGCCATCAGTAGCGAAGAGGCATTGTTCTTC
15	TRBV5-1	TRBJ2-1	TRBD1	few	CASSPGQGSFNEQFF	TGCGCCAGCAGCCCAGGACAGGGTTCGTTCAATGAGCAGTTCTTC
13	TRBV12-3/TRBV12-4	TRBJ2-7	TRBD1	few	CASSGGQTYEQYF	TGTGCCAGCTCTGGGGGACAGACCTACGAGCAGTACTTC
12	TRBV6-6	TRBJ1-2	NA	NA	CATMGGNYGYTF	TGTGCCACCATGGGCGGTAACTATGGCTACACCTTC
14	TRBV6-1	TRBJ2-1	NA	NA	CAAILGARSNEQFF	TGTGCCGCTATTCTAGGGGCCCGAAGCAATGAGCAGTTCTTC
14	TRBV6-1	TRBJ1-3	NA	few	CASSQGHQADTIYF	TGTGCCAGCAGCCAGGGCCACCAAGCGGACACCATATATTTT
13	TRBV5-6	TRBJ2-1	NA	few	CASSLLVAFEQFF	TGTGCCAGCAGCTTATTAGTCGCTTTTGAGCAGTTCTTC
15	TRBV7-3	TRBJ2-7	NA	NA	CASSVSGEGSYEQYF	TGTGCCAGCAGCGTATCGGGAGAGGGTTCCTACGAGCAGTACTTC